What follows are 19 T cell receptor beta chains derived from one specimen sequenced in a study of OX40 agonist ivuxolimab in advanced cancers. The data were produced by immunoSEQ multiplex PCR, yet TCRdb's version contains in-frame clones alone and is incomplete. The sample carries fewer than 80,000 clones, 85% recorded once. Sample: CD4+ or CD8+ T cells sorted from blood, taken in a trial of the OX40 agonist ivuxolimab. These receptors came from an adult with an advanced solid tumor such as melanoma, head and neck, liver or kidney cancer.

The genes are TRBV6-5 and TRBJ2-3; the D call may be TRBD1 or TRBD2 (5 bases each). Trimming removed 7 bases from V and 8 bases from J, with 19 bases in between. This CDR3 contains 14 residues. Germline V lookup: CDR1 MNHEY, CDR2 SVGAGI. CDR3 protein: CASTSPGATGTQYF. CDR3 bases: TGTGCCAGCACCTCCCCCGGGGCGACTGGTACGCAGTATTTT.

This chain joins TRBV4-2 and TRBJ2-5; 10 bases line up with TRBD2. Germline CDR1 is LGHNA and CDR2 is YNFKEQ. V shed 0 bases, J shed 2 bases, and the junction held 3 bases outside the gene matches. The CDR3 contains 16 residues. DNA of the CDR3: TGTGCCAGCAGCCAAGACCCAGCGGGGGGGCAAGAGACCCAGTACTTC. Translating gives CASSQDPAGGQETQYF.

J is TRBJ1-1 and V is TRBV18; no reliable D call. With 0 bases removed from V and 0 bases from J, the gap between germline ends came to 2 bases. The germline V gene encodes CDR1 KGHSH and CDR2 LQKENI. The CDR3 consists of 13 residues. CDR3 nucleotides: TGTGCCAGCTCACCACCAGTGAACACTGAAGCTTTCTTT. This encodes CASSPPVNTEAFF.

This clone was found a few times. V and J are TRBV7-2 and TRBJ1-2; 7 bases are shared with TRBD1. J was trimmed by 7 bases and V by 6 bases; bases with no gene match: 11. The CDR3 spans 14 residues. In germline, CDR1 is SGHTA, CDR2 FQGNSA. The CDR3: CASSAHEGAGGYTF. In DNA, the CDR3 is TGTGCCAGCAGTGCCCACGAGGGGGCGGGTGGCTACACCTTC. The full variable domain, in which reference TRBV7-2 and TRBJ1-2 provide the parts outside the CDR3, is GAGVSQSPSNKVTEKGKDVELRCDPISGHTALYWYRQSLGQGLEFLIYFQGNSAPDKSGLPSDRFSAERTGGSVSTLTIQRTQQEDSAVYLCASSAHEGAGGYTFGSGTRLTVV.

This clone was seen more than once but under ten times. The chain joins TRBV5-1 to TRBJ2-2; the match to TRBD2 covers 10 bases. The germline V gene encodes CDR1 SGHRS and CDR2 YFSETQ. J gave up 6 bases and V 4 bases, and 9 bases lay outside the gene matches. The CDR3 length is 16 residues. The CDR3 region has the DNA TGCGCCAGCAGCGTTTTACTAGCGGGGAGCTCCGGGGAGCTGTTTTTT. This gives the protein CASSVLLAGSSGELFF.

CDR3 sequence reads: CASSLWSGSSYNEQFF. The CDR3, as DNA: TGTGCCAGCAGCTTATGGTCGGGGAGCTCCTACAATGAGCAGTTCTTC. The chain combines TRBV7-2 with TRBJ2-1; tentative D call: TRBD2 (5 bases). CDR1 SGHTA and CDR2 FQGNSA come from the germline V gene. The V end lost 2 bases, the J end lost 0 bases, and 11 bases lay between the germline ends. The CDR3 has 16 amino acids.

The V call is TRBV2, the J call TRBJ2-1, with D perhaps TRBD2 (6 bases). Germline lookup yields CDR1 SNHLY and CDR2 FYNNEI. The CDR3 spans 14 residues. Trimming cost V 6 bases and J 1 base, with 10 bases left between them. DNA of the CDR3: TGTGCCAGCAGAGGGGCGGGGTCCTACAATGAGCAGTTCTTC. This sequence encodes CASRGAGSYNEQFF.

CDR3: CASSPGHPSGNTIYF. The CDR3 DNA reads as TGTGCCAGCAGCCCCGGACACCCCTCTGGAAACACCATATATTTT. V is TRBV11-3 and J is TRBJ1-3; D is possibly TRBD1 (5 bases). CDR1 is SGHNT and CDR2 is YENEEA in the germline V gene. The CDR3 contains 15 residues. Deletions cut 5 bases from V and 0 bases from J, with 11 bases between.

The chain recombines TRBV6-5 with TRBJ1-6; TRBD1 is a possible D gene (5 bases). The V and J ends lost 2 bases and 7 bases respectively, with 15 bases between them. The CDR3 has 16 residues. The germline gives CDR1 MNHEY, CDR2 SVGAGI. CDR3 in amino acids: CASSYGRAVRNSPLHF. CDR3 DNA: TGTGCCAGCAGTTACGGCAGGGCGGTTCGGAATTCACCCCTCCACTTT.

This rearrangement joins TRBV19 to TRBJ2-3; possible D gene TRBD2, 5 bases. V was shortened by 6 bases and J by 5 bases, with 12 bases between the two germline ends. CDR3 length: 13 residues. The V gene's germline CDR1 is LNHDA and CDR2 SQIVND (reference sequence). This chain's CDR3 is CASSTTRLDTQYF. The CDR3, as DNA: TGTGCCAGTAGCACTACTAGGTTAGATACGCAGTATTTT.

The chain couples TRBV11-2 to TRBJ1-1; a weak D match, TRBD1 (5 bases). Trimming pared 7 bases from V and 8 bases from J, leaving 17 bases between. Germline V gives CDR1 SGHAT, CDR2 FQNNGV. This CDR3 contains 13 residues. The CDR3 is CASNLDRSDEAFF. The DNA for the CDR3 is TGTGCCAGCAACCTCGACAGATCCGACGAAGCTTTCTTT.

The V gene is TRBV27, the J gene TRBJ1-4, with 7 bases that match TRBD1. CDR3 size: 15 residues. After removal of 7 bases from V and 8 bases from J, the junction contained 13 bases not matched to a gene. Germline values: CDR1 MNHEY, CDR2 SMNVEV (reference sequence). The CDR3 loop reads CASKGIGGRREKLFF. The CDR3 nucleotides are TGTGCCAGCAAAGGTATAGGGGGCCGTCGGGAAAAACTGTTTTTT.

This clone occurred once. The rearrangement uses TRBV4-1 and TRBJ2-2; D is perhaps TRBD1 (5 bases). The V end was cut by 0 bases, the J end by 2 bases, with 19 bases between. Germline CDR1 reads MGHRA; CDR2 reads YSYEKL. The CDR3 is 19 amino acids. CDR3 DNA: TGCGCCAGCAGCCAAGAGAGGTGGGGCTTTAGCTTCAACACCGGGGAGCTGTTTTTT. It translates to CASSQERWGFSFNTGELFF.

In this sample, this clone turned up a few times. CDR3 loop: CAWSSQGGYGYTF. CDR3 DNA sequence: TGTGCCTGGAGTAGTCAGGGAGGCTATGGCTACACCTTC. This chain links TRBV30 with TRBJ1-2, with a weak D call TRBD1 (5 bases). The CDR3 loop spans 13 amino acids. Germline loops: CDR1 GTSNPN, CDR2 SVGIG (reference sequence). V lost 2 bases to trimming and J lost 4 bases, with 11 bases between them.

The CDR3 region is CASSRLVGDTQYF. The CDR3 DNA follows: TGTGCCAGCAGCCGGCTAGTGGGGGATACGCAGTATTTT. The chain links TRBV5-6 to TRBJ2-3; D is unclear. This CDR3 has 13 residues. Trimming stripped 4 bases from V and 6 bases from J, with 12 bases between. Germline lookup yields CDR1 SGHDT and CDR2 YYEEEE.

The chain has TRBV5-5 and TRBJ1-2; D ambiguous. Trimming left V 0 bases short and J 1 base short, with 10 bases between. Germline V gene sequence: CDR1 SGHKS, CDR2 YYEKEE (reference sequence). CDR3 length: 15 residues. Here the CDR3 DNA reads TGTGCCAGCAGCTTGGAACCAGCTTATAACTATGGCTACACCTTC. Residues: CASSLEPAYNYGYTF.

V usage is TRBV9 and J usage is TRBJ2-3; tentative D call: TRBD2 (5 bases). CDR1 is SGDLS and CDR2 is YYNGEE in the germline V gene. This CDR3 spans 12 amino acids. V gave up 4 bases and J gave up 5 bases, with 8 bases separating them. The CDR3 coding sequence is TGTGCCAGCAGCTTACGGGAAGATACGCAGTATTTT. Amino acids: CASSLREDTQYF. Full variable domain (missing parts from reference TRBV9 and TRBJ2-3): DSGVTQTPKHLITATGQRVTLRCSPRSGDLSVYWYQQSLDQGLQFLIQYYNGEERAKGNILERFSAQQFPDLHSELNLSSLELGDSALYFCASSLREDTQYFGPGTRLTVL.

Of note for this clone: Additional DNA sequences in this sample encode the identical CDR3. The chain uses TRBV9 and TRBJ1-4; TRBD1 matches at 8 bases. The CDR3 totals 16 residues. CDR1 and CDR2 from the germline V gene are SGDLS and YYNGEE. V lost 4 bases, J lost 8 bases, and 13 bases stayed unmatched. The CDR3 reads CASSPSDRGRYEKLFF. CDR3 nucleotides: TGTGCCAGCAGCCCCTCAGACAGGGGACGGTACGAAAAACTGTTTTTT.

The sample holds a few counts of this clone. The chain employs TRBV7-3 and TRBJ2-5; 10 bases fit TRBD2. The CDR3 is 16 amino acids. Trimming removed 2 bases from V and 5 bases from J; junction bases left unmatched: 8. Germline CDR1 reads SGHTA; CDR2 reads FQGTGA. The CDR3 loop reads CASSLGVAGGSETQYF. DNA of the CDR3: TGTGCCAGCAGCTTAGGGGTAGCGGGGGGTTCGGAGACCCAGTACTTC.